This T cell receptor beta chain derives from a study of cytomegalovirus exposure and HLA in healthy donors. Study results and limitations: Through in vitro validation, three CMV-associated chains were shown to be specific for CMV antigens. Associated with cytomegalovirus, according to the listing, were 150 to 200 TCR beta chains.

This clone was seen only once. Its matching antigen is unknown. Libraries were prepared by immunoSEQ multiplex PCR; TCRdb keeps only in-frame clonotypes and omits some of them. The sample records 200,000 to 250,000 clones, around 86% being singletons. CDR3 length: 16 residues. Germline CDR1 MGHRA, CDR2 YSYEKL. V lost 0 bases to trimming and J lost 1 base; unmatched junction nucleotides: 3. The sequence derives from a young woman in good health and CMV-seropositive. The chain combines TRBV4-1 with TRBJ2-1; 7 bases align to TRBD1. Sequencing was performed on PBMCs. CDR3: CASSQEPGGSYNEQFF. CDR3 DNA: TGCGCCAGCAGCCAAGAACCAGGGGGTTCCTACAATGAGCAGTTCTTC.